This T cell receptor (beta chain) came from a study of blood T cell repertoires in COVID-19. This CDR3 is 14 amino acids long. Looked up from germline, CDR1 is MNHEY and CDR2 is SVGAGI. V shed 4 bases, J shed 0 bases, and the junction held 0 bases outside the gene matches. As handled by the study authors: Amplification from reference gene primers served as the basis for estimated nucleated cell counts. Produced via immunoSEQ multiplex PCR; TCRdb's table is partial and in-frame only. The V and J calls and clone size come from that table; D and trimming were worked out from the DNA. This table has about 110,000 clones, 85% appearing once.

V gene TRBV6-5 combines with J gene TRBJ1-5; TRBD1 matches at 7 bases. Sequenced material: peripheral blood. The TCR was taken from a human donor in a cohort sampled during active COVID-19. The CDR3 DNA reads TGTGCCAGCAGTTCAGGGGGTAGCAATCAGCCCCAGCATTTT. Protein sequence: CASSSGGSNQPQHF.